This TCR beta chain was sequenced for a study of identical twins. Germline-derived CDR1 and CDR2 are SGHKS and YYEKEE (reference sequence). V was trimmed by 6 bases and J by 6 bases, leaving 13 bases between them. This CDR3 spans 13 amino acids. TCRdb used MiXCR to reprocess the 5' RACE reads, holding one entry per CDR3 protein. The sample shows hundreds of thousands of distinct CDR3 sequences, less than 25% of them seen only once. The data were also submitted as part of a second study, on T cells expressing NK-cell markers. According to that study: The authors derived TCR beta repertoires from sorted CD3+CD56+NKG2C+, CD3+CD56+NKG2C- and CD3+CD56-NKG2C+ T cells. Of the CD8+ T cells in about 6 donors, roughly 1.0-7.5% belonged to dominant NKG2C+ clonotypes.

The source material was PBMCs. The chain couples TRBV5-5 to TRBJ2-1; D could derive from TRBD1 or TRBD2 (5 bases each). The receptor was isolated from a woman aged 18-35 years in good health. The CDR3 here is CASTRRGVNEQFF. The CDR3, as DNA: TGTGCCAGCACTCGCCGAGGGGTCAATGAGCAGTTCTTC.